This T cell receptor beta chain was captured in a study of cytomegalovirus exposure and HLA in healthy donors. The CDR3 is 17 amino acids. Germline trimming cut 3 bases from V and 2 bases from J; bases unmatched to any gene: 9. Germline V gene sequence: CDR1 SGDLS, CDR2 YYNGEE. This clone was found once. Primers included in the PCR were 60 Vbeta and 13 Jbeta primers. The protocol was immunoSEQ multiplex PCR, while the TCRdb copy is restricted to in-frame clones and leaves out a portion. Of approximately 170,000 clones detected, around 77% appear once; the ten largest clones hold about 3.4%. The source material was PBMCs. The clonotype originates from a female donor in good health and CMV-seronegative. This chain uses TRBV9 with TRBJ2-3; 10 nucleotides agree with TRBD2. The CDR3 reads CASSAGGGTSDTDTQYF. Written as DNA, the CDR3 is TGTGCCAGCAGCGCTGGTGGGGGGACTAGCGACACAGATACGCAGTATTTT.